This TCR beta chain emerged from a study of tumour-infiltrating T cells in Burkitt lymphoma. Turning to the study itself: Repertoire clonality predicted overall and progression-free survival.

Turning to this clone: Germline and junction disagree at one end, which may indicate a read error.

There are 14 residues in the CDR3. In germline, CDR1 is SSHAT, CDR2 FNYEAQ (reference sequence). Assay used: immunoSEQ multiplex PCR; TCRdb lists only in-frame clones, some missing. The table lists 4,400 or so clones, around 80% of them singletons, with 9.5% to 15% in the top ten. The chain carries TRBV7-7 and TRBJ2-1; TRBD2 matches 13 bases. This receptor was identified in a human donor with diffuse large B-cell lymphoma. Some clones in this sample may be carry-over from other donors' samples. Sequenced input: tumor tissue. CDR3 loop: CASSPGTSGTEQFF. CDR3 sequence (DNA): TGTGCTAGCAGCCCGGGGACTAGCGGGACCGAGCAGTTCTTC.